Presented here are 29 T cell receptor beta chains from one specimen sequenced in a study of beta chain features in type 1 diabetes. Expressed TCRB transcripts were sequenced because the entire RNA isolate underwent reverse transcription. Data came from immunoSEQ multiplex PCR; TCRdb stores just in-frame clones and leaves some out. The table shows roughly 300,000 clones, with around 8.5% occurring only once. The antigens these receptors bind are not known. General observations from the study: Significant though moderate, a shortening of TCRB CDR3s appeared in all four CD4+ subsets of Type 1 diabetes patients.

The sample consisted of central memory CD4+ T cells from blood. The receptors were sampled from a young man with type 1 diabetes.

There are a few counts of this clone. The chain joins TRBV5-1 to TRBJ2-4, with 9 bases fitting TRBD2. Trimming cost V 4 bases and J 7 bases; bases outside gene matches: 9. Germline assignment: CDR1 SGHRS and CDR2 YFSETQ. The CDR3 sequence is 15 residues long. This chain's CDR3 is CASSRTGTSSNIQYF. In DNA form, the CDR3 reads TGCGCCAGCAGCCGGACCGGGACTAGCAGCAACATTCAGTACTTC.

This clone was recorded at least ten times. The V gene is TRBV10-2, the J gene TRBJ2-7; D remains ambiguous. Trimming left V 3 bases short and J 1 base short, with 16 bases between. CDR1 and CDR2 (germline): WSHSY, SAAADI. The CDR3 is 16 residues long. CDR3 sequence (DNA): TGCGCCAGCAGTGAAGGTCTGCGACTCGTGTCCTACGAGCAGTACTTC. This codes for CASSEGLRLVSYEQYF.

This clone turned up a few times. The J gene is TRBJ2-3, the V gene TRBV9, with 7 bases lining up with TRBD2. The J segment lost 1 base and the V segment lost 4 bases, leaving 3 bases of the junction unmatched. This CDR3 region has 14 residues. CDR1 is SGDLS, CDR2 YYNGEE, per germline. The DNA for the CDR3 is TGTGCCAGCAGCCTCAGCGGGGGCACAGATACGCAGTATTTT. Translating gives CASSLSGGTDTQYF.

The sample holds a few counts of this clone. The chain combines TRBV18 with TRBJ2-7, with D maybe TRBD1 (6 bases). Germline V gene sequence: CDR1 KGHSH, CDR2 LQKENI. The CDR3 totals 16 residues. V lost 2 bases and J lost 4, with 18 bases in between. CDR3 in amino acids: CASSPNGEGDTYEQYF. DNA for the CDR3: TGTGCCAGCTCACCAAACGGCGAGGGGGATACTTACGAGCAGTACTTC.

This clone was seen once. This chain joins TRBV9 and TRBJ1-3, with D perhaps TRBD1 (5 bases). Looked up from germline, CDR1 is SGDLS and CDR2 is YYNGEE. The CDR3 is 14 amino acids. V dropped 1 base and J dropped 2 bases, with 7 bases sitting between them. The CDR3 DNA follows: TGTGCCAGCAGCGTACAGGGAGCTGGAAACACCATATATTTT. This translates into CASSVQGAGNTIYF.

This clone was observed a few times. The chain links TRBV15 to TRBJ2-2; D is unresolved. Germline CDR1 LNHNV, CDR2 YYDKDF (reference sequence). The CDR3 totals 12 residues. V gave up 7 bases and J gave up 8 bases, with 11 bases separating them. The CDR3 DNA reads TGTGCCACCACCGACTGGGGTGGGGAGCTGTTTTTT. Translation: CATTDWGGELFF.

This clone has ten or more counts. The chain recombines TRBV18 with TRBJ2-6; either TRBD1 or TRBD2 may fit D (5 bases each). The CDR3 sequence is 17 residues long. CDR1 is KGHSH and CDR2 is LQKENI in the germline V gene. V dropped 3 bases and J dropped 4 bases, with 16 bases sitting between them. The CDR3 loop is CASSPGDGTPGANVLTF. The CDR3 nucleotides read TGTGCCAGCTCACCGGGGGACGGGACCCCCGGGGCCAACGTCCTGACTTTC. The full variable domain, with the rest looked up from reference TRBV18 and TRBJ2-6, is NAGVMQNPRHLVRRRGQEARLRCSPMKGHSHVYWYRQLPEEGLKFMVYLQKENIIDESGMPKERFSAEFPKEGPSILRIQQVVRGDSAAYFCASSPGDGTPGANVLTFGAGSRLTVL.

The rearrangement uses TRBV6-5 and TRBJ1-1, with D perhaps matching TRBD1 (5 bases). In germline, CDR1 is MNHEY, CDR2 SVGAGI. V lost 5 bases and J lost 2, with 15 bases in between. The CDR3 spans 15 residues. CDR3 DNA: TGTGCCAGCAGTATCGGGCAGGGTATTAACACTGAAGCTTTCTTT. It translates to CASSIGQGINTEAFF.

The CDR3 region is CASSVSRGLRTDTQYF. The CDR3 coding sequence is TGTGCCAGCAGTGTAAGCCGGGGGCTACGCACAGATACGCAGTATTTT. The V gene is TRBV6-1, the J gene TRBJ2-3, with D perhaps given as TRBD1 or TRBD2 (6 bases each). Trimming stripped 4 bases from V and 1 base from J, with 15 bases between. Looked up from germline, CDR1 is MNHNS and CDR2 is SASEGT. CDR3 length: 16 residues.

The V gene is TRBV2, the J gene TRBJ1-2; D unresolved. CDR3 length: 14 amino acids. Trimming removed 1 base at V and 4 bases at J, with 10 bases between. Germline V gene data show CDR1 as SNHLY and CDR2 as FYNNEI. CDR3 sequence: CASSEGRAVYGYTF. The CDR3 DNA is TGTGCCAGCAGTGAAGGGCGGGCAGTCTATGGCTACACCTTC.

This chain uses TRBV13 with TRBJ1-6; weak D call: TRBD1 (6 bases). The germline CDR1 and CDR2 sequences are PRHDT and FYEKMQ (reference sequence). Deletions cut 6 bases from V and 10 bases from J, with 10 bases between. This CDR3 comprises 12 residues. The CDR3 nucleotides read TGTGCCAGCAGTTTTGGGGGCTCACCCCTCCACTTT. Encoded protein: CASSFGGSPLHF.

This clone was detected a few times. The chain carries TRBV7-6 and TRBJ1-1, with D unresolved. In germline, CDR1 is SGHVS, CDR2 FNYEAQ. The CDR3 spans 13 residues. Trimming removed 2 bases from V and 11 bases from J, with 15 bases in between. CDR3 residues: CASSLKLSSGAFF. The CDR3 DNA reads as TGTGCCAGCAGCTTAAAGCTCTCGAGCGGCGCTTTCTTT.

This rearrangement joins TRBV15 to TRBJ2-5; no clear D gene. There are 15 residues in the CDR3. The germline V gene has CDR1 LNHNV and CDR2 YYDKDF (reference sequence). The V end lost 0 bases, the J end lost 0 bases, and 8 bases lay between the germline ends. CDR3 amino acids: CATSRDGRDQETQYF. The DNA for the CDR3 is TGTGCCACCAGCAGAGATGGCCGGGACCAAGAGACCCAGTACTTC.

Only a few counts were recorded for this clone. The chain recombines TRBV5-6 with TRBJ2-7; 7 nucleotides line up with TRBD2. Germline CDR1 SGHDT, CDR2 YYEEEE. The length of the CDR3 is 15 residues. V lost 0 bases and J lost 4; bases outside the gene matches: 7. For the CDR3, the DNA is TGTGCCAGCAGCTTGGTCAGCGGGGTAAGGTACGAGCAGTACTTC. Its protein is CASSLVSGVRYEQYF.

This clone has just a few counts. The V and J genes are TRBV4-1 and TRBJ2-3, with D possibly matching TRBD1 (6 bases). The CDR3 sequence is 15 residues long. V was trimmed by 6 bases and J by 4 bases, leaving 17 bases between them. Germline CDR1 reads MGHRA; CDR2 reads YSYEKL. The CDR3 region has the DNA TGCGCCAGCAGACGAGCAGGGGAGTTAGCAGATACGCAGTATTTT. Protein product: CASRRAGELADTQYF.

The chain recombines TRBV15 with TRBJ2-5; perhaps TRBD2 as D (5 bases). V lost 0 bases, J lost 1 base, and 9 bases lay in between. The length of the CDR3 is 15 residues. Germline values: CDR1 LNHNV, CDR2 YYDKDF (reference sequence). For the CDR3, the DNA is TGTGCCACCAGCAGAGAAGCGGAGCCCCAAGAGACCCAGTACTTC. Residues: CATSREAEPQETQYF. The variable domain in full, completed from reference TRBV15 and TRBJ2-5, reads DAMVIQNPRYQVTQFGKPVTLSCSQTLNHNVMYWYQQKSSQAPKLLFHYYDKDFNNEADTPDNFQSRRPNTSFCFLDIRSPGLGDTAMYLCATSREAEPQETQYFGPGTRLLVL.

There are a few counts of this clone. The J gene is TRBJ1-1, the V gene TRBV10-1, with D hard to call. Looked up from germline, CDR1 is WNHNN and CDR2 is SYGVQD (reference sequence). The ends were cut back, 3 bases at V and 4 bases at J, with 6 bases in the middle. The length of the CDR3 is 12 residues. In nucleotides, the CDR3 is TGCGCCAGCAGTGATCGGCTCACTGAAGCTTTCTTT. Amino acid sequence: CASSDRLTEAFF.

The chain has TRBV7-9 and TRBJ1-4, with TRBD1 matching over 9 bases. The CDR3 has 15 amino acids. Trimming at V came to 5 bases and at J to 7 bases, leaving 8 bases not matched to a gene. In germline, CDR1 is SEHNR, CDR2 FQNEAQ (reference sequence). Written as DNA, the CDR3 is TGTGCCAGCAGCATGGGACAGGGAGTGGCTGAAAAACTGTTTTTT. The encoded protein is CASSMGQGVAEKLFF.

V usage is TRBV5-1 and J usage is TRBJ2-7, with 7 bases lining up with TRBD2. Germline values: CDR1 SGHRS, CDR2 YFSETQ. The trim removed 0 bases at V and 2 bases at J, leaving 14 bases unmatched. CDR3 length equals 18 residues. The CDR3 sequence: CASSLGYRSSGLTYEQYF. The CDR3 DNA reads TGCGCCAGCAGCTTGGGGTACAGGTCTAGCGGACTGACCTACGAGCAGTACTTC.

The chain is built from TRBV4-3 and TRBJ1-2; no reliable D call. The CDR3 covers 12 residues. Germline CDR1 is LGHNA and CDR2 is YSLEER. The germline V and J ends were trimmed by 1 base and 8 bases, with 8 bases remaining between them. The CDR3 bases are TGCGCCAGCAGCCAAGGGATGCGGGGCTACACCTTC. Its translation: CASSQGMRGYTF.

The table lists this clone with a few counts. This sequence joins TRBV5-1 and TRBJ1-1; 10 bases align to TRBD1. The CDR3 consists of 16 residues. Germline loops: CDR1 SGHRS, CDR2 YFSETQ. Trimming took 3 bases from V and 4 from J; bases not matched to a gene: 9. The CDR3 DNA reads TGCGCCAGCAGCTCCGGACAGGGGGTCGAGGGCACTGAAGCTTTCTTT. Its protein product is CASSSGQGVEGTEAFF.

This clone came up a few times. This sequence joins TRBV29-1 and TRBJ2-3, with TRBD1 matching over 7 bases. Losses at the gene ends were 6 bases for V and 0 bases for J; bases not matched to a gene: 9. Germline V gives CDR1 SQVTM, CDR2 ANQGSEA. The length of the CDR3 is 15 residues. CDR3 protein: CSVTPGQSSTDTQYF. The CDR3 nucleotides read TGCAGCGTCACCCCGGGACAGTCTAGCACAGATACGCAGTATTTT.

The rearrangement joins TRBV18 to TRBJ2-2; TRBD1 matches at 11 bases. Germline loops: CDR1 KGHSH, CDR2 LQKENI. Trimming took 3 bases from V and 3 from J; bases not matched to a gene: 3. The CDR3 is made up of 16 amino acids. This CDR3 is CASSPGQGDHTGELFF. The CDR3 DNA reads as TGTGCCAGCTCACCGGGACAGGGGGACCACACCGGGGAGCTGTTTTTT.

This clone was seen only a few times. The J gene is TRBJ1-3, the V gene TRBV27; 8 nucleotides match TRBD1. The CDR3 runs 15 residues. Per germline, CDR1 MNHEY and CDR2 SMNVEV (reference sequence). Losses at the gene ends were 2 bases for V and 8 bases for J; bases not matched to a gene: 8. The CDR3 reads CASSLGGQGGDTIYF. The CDR3 DNA is TGTGCCAGCAGTTTAGGCGGACAGGGAGGAGACACCATATATTTT.

Only a few counts were recorded for this clone. The chain recombines TRBV27 with TRBJ2-3; D ambiguous. V was pared by 6 bases and J by 8 bases, with 18 bases between. Germline lookup yields CDR1 MNHEY and CDR2 SMNVEV (reference sequence). CDR3 length equals 14 residues. CDR3 region: CASSLTRPGATQYF. The CDR3 DNA sequence: TGTGCCAGCAGCCTTACTCGACCAGGAGCTACGCAGTATTTT.

This clone was detected a few times. This chain uses TRBV2 with TRBJ2-6, with TRBD1 matching over 8 bases. Germline V gene data show CDR1 as SNHLY and CDR2 as FYNNEI. The CDR3 sequence is 19 residues long. V dropped 7 bases and J dropped 0; count of bases not matched to a gene: 14. The DNA for the CDR3 is TGTGCCAGCATGGCCCGGGCAGGACAGGGATACTCTGGGGCCAACGTCCTGACTTTC. This translates into CASMARAGQGYSGANVLTF.

This clone was seen more than once but under ten times. The V gene is TRBV7-2, the J gene TRBJ2-1, with 7 positions matching TRBD2. Trimming removed 2 bases from V and 9 bases from J; junction bases left unmatched: 7. This CDR3 region has 14 residues. The germline V gene has CDR1 SGHTA and CDR2 FQGNSA. In nucleotides, the CDR3 is TGTGCCAGCAGCTTAAACGGGGGGATTGGTGAGCAGTTCTTC. This encodes CASSLNGGIGEQFF.

This clone was seen a single time. This sequence joins TRBV5-1 and TRBJ2-5; no reliable D call. CDR3 length: 9 residues. V was cut by 7 bases and J by 3 bases, with 1 base left in between. Germline lookup yields CDR1 SGHRS and CDR2 YFSETQ. CDR3 nucleotides: TGCGCCAGCGAAGAGACCCAGTACTTC. Residues: CASEETQYF.

The V and J genes are TRBV29-1 and TRBJ2-4; no reliable D call. Germline CDR1 and CDR2: SQVTM and ANQGSEA. V gave up 6 bases and J gave up 0 bases, with 9 bases separating them. The CDR3 runs to 13 residues. CDR3 nucleotide sequence: TGCAGCGTCGAGGAGCTAGCCAAAAACATTCAGTACTTC. Amino acids: CSVEELAKNIQYF.